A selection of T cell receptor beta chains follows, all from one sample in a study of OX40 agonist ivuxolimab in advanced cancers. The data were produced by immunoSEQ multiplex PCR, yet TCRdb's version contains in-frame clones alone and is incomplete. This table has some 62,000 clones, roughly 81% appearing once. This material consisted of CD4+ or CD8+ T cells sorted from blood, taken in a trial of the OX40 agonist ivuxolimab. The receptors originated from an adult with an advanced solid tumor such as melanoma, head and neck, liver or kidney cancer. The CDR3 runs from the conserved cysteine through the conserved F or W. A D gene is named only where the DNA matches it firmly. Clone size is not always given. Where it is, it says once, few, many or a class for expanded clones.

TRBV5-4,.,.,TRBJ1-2,TGTGCCAGCAGCTTGGCAAAGGGCCACCAACCTAACACCCCCTATGGCTACACCTTC,CASSLAKGHQPNTPYGYTF
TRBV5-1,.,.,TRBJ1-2,TGCGCCAGCAGCTTGGACGTCTATGGCTACACCTTC,CASSLDVYGYTF
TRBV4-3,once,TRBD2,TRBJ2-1,TGCGCCAGCAGTCAATCCGGGACTACCTACAATGAGCAGTTCTTC,CASSQSGTTYNEQFF
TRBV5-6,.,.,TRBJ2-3,TGTGCCAGCAGCTTGGTCTTGGGAGTGAGCGCAGATACGCAGTATTTT,CASSLVLGVSADTQYF
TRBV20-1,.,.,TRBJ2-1,TGCAGTGCTAGGTATAATGAGCAGTTCTTC,CSARYNEQFF
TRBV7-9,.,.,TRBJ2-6,TGTGCCAGCAGCTTAGCTGGGTCCACCACCTCTGGGGCCAACGTCCTGACTTTC,CASSLAGSTTSGANVLTF
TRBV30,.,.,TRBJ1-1,TGTGCCTATGCGGGCGACACTGAAGCTTTCTTT,CAYAGDTEAFF
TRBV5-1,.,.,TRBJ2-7,TGCGCCAGCAGCTTGGATGGCGGATCCTACGAGCAGTACTTC,CASSLDGGSYEQYF
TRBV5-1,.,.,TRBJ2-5,TGCGCCAGCAGCGCCGGACCCTTAGAGACCCAGTACTTC,CASSAGPLETQYF
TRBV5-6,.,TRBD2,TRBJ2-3,TGTGCCAGCAAAAGTACCGGGACTACCACAGATACGCAGTATTTT,CASKSTGTTTDTQYF
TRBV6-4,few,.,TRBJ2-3,TGTGCCAGCATCCGAGACTCCCACCGGCACCCAGATACGCAGTATTTT,CASIRDSHRHPDTQYF
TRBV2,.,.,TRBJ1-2,TGTGCCAGCAGTGACGGGCCTCGCTATGGCTACACCTTC,CASSDGPRYGYTF
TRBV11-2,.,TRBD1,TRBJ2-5,TGTGCCAGCAGCTTTGGGCGGAATCAGGGGGCCCAAGAGACCCAGTACTTC,CASSFGRNQGAQETQYF
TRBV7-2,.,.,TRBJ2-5,TGTGCCAGCAGCTTAGGAGGGGTGGGGTACCAAGAGACCCAGTACTTC,CASSLGGVGYQETQYF
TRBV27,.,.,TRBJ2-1,TGTGCCAGCACAGAGATAAGGGGCAATGAGCAGTTCTTC,CASTEIRGNEQFF
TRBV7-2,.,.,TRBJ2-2,TGTGCCAGCAGCCCCAGGCCCAGGGGAGGATATGCCGGGGAGCTGTTTTTT,CASSPRPRGGYAGELFF
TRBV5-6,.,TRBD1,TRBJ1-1,TGTGCCAGCAGCCTGGGACAGGCTACTGAAGCTTTCTTT,CASSLGQATEAFF
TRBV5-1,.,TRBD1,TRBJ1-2,TGCGCCAGCAGCTTGGAGACAGGGGAGGAAGGCTACACCTTC,CASSLETGEEGYTF
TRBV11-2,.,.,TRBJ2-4,TGTGCCAGCAGCCAGGGACACCGAAAAAACATTCAGTACTTC,CASSQGHRKNIQYF
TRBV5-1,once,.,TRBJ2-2,TGCGCCAGCAGGAGTCCCACGGACACCGGGGAGCTGTTTTTT,CASRSPTDTGELFF
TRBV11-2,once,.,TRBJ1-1,TGTGCCAGCAGCTTACGGGCCAGGAACACTGAAGCTTTCTTT,CASSLRARNTEAFF
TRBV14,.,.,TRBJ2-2,TGTGCCAGCAGCCCGATTCTCGGGGAGCTGTTTTTT,CASSPILGELFF
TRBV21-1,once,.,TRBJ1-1,TGTGCCAGCAGCGGGGGCACAACGACAGGTATGAACACTGAAGCTTTCTTT,CASSGGTTTGMNTEAFF
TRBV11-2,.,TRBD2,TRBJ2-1,TGTGCCAGCAGCCTACATGGACTAGCGGGAAACTACAATGAGCAGTTCTTC,CASSLHGLAGNYNEQFF
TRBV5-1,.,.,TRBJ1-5,TGCGCCAGCAGCTTGTCCACCGATGGGCCCCAGCATTTT,CASSLSTDGPQHF
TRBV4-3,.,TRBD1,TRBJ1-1,TGCGCCAGCAGCCAAGATAGCAGGGGGCGGGATGAAGCTTTCTTT,CASSQDSRGRDEAFF
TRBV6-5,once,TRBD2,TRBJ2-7,TGTGCCAGCAGTAGACCGACTAGCGGTTACGAGCAGTACTTC,CASSRPTSGYEQYF
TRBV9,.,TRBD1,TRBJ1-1,TGTGCCAGCAGCGTAGAAGGGGGCAACACTGAAGCTTTCTTT,CASSVEGGNTEAFF
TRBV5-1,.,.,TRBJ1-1,TGCGCCAGCAGACCTGACATACCGAACACTGAAGCTTTCTTT,CASRPDIPNTEAFF
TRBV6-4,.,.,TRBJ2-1,TGTGCCAGCAGCAGGACGGGAACCATCCCGAACAATGAGCAGTTCTTC,CASSRTGTIPNNEQFF
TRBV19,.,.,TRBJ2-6,TGTGCCAGTTGGACACCAAACTCTGGCGCCAACGTCCTGACTTTC,CASWTPNSGANVLTF
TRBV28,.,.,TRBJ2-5,TGTGCCAGCAGGCCTTGGGGGGAAGAGACCCAGTACTTC,CASRPWGEETQYF
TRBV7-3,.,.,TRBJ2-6,TGTGCCAGCAGCTTAATTTCCAGCTCTGGGGCCAACGTCCTGACTTTC,CASSLISSSGANVLTF
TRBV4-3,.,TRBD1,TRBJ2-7,TGCGCCAGCAGCCAAGCCGGGACAGGGGCCCCCTACGAGCAGTACTTC,CASSQAGTGAPYEQYF
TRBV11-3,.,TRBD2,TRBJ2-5,TGTGCCAGCAGCTCAGGACTAGCTGAGACCCAGTACTTC,CASSSGLAETQYF
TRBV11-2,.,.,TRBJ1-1,TGTGCCAGCAGCTTAGTCTTAGGTAGTGGACAGAGGAACACTGAAGCTTTCTTT,CASSLVLGSGQRNTEAFF
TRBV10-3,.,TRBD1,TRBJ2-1,TGTGCCATCAGTGAAGGGGACAGGGGAACCAATGAGCAGTTCTTC,CAISEGDRGTNEQFF
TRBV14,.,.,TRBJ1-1,TGTGCCAGCAGCCAAGTATCGGGGTTTGCTGAAGCTTTCTTT,CASSQVSGFAEAFF
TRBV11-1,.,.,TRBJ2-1,TGTGCCAGCAGCACTGGAACCTACAATGAGCAGTTCTTC,CASSTGTYNEQFF
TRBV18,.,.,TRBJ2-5,TGTGCCAGCTCACCCGTGACTCGCAATCAAGAGACCCAGTACTTC,CASSPVTRNQETQYF
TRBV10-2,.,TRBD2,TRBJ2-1,TGCGCCAGCAGTGAGTGGCGCGGGAGGACTTACAATGAGCAGTTCTTC,CASSEWRGRTYNEQFF
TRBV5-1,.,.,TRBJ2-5,TGCGCCAGCAGCTTGGTGGCCCCGACGGGGGAGACCCAGTACTTC,CASSLVAPTGETQYF
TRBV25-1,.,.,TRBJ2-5,TGTGCCAGCAGTGAACGCCTCGGGGCAGCTGGGGGGACCCAGTACTTC,CASSERLGAAGGTQYF
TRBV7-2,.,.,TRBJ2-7,TGTGCCAGCAGCTTTTCCTACGAGCAGTACTTC,CASSFSYEQYF
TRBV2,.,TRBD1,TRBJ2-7,TGTGCCAGCAGTGAAGAGGGACAGGGGTTTAGGAACGAGCAGTACTTC,CASSEEGQGFRNEQYF
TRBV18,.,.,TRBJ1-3,TGTGCCAGCTCATCACTTCAGGACAGCTCTGGAAACACCATATATTTT,CASSSLQDSSGNTIYF
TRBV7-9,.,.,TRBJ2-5,TGTGCCAGCACAGGACAGCTGTACGGGGCTTTTACCCAGTACTTC,CASTGQLYGAFTQYF
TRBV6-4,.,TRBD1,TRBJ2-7,TGTGCCAGCAGTGACACCGGGACAGGGAAAAAAAAATGGAACGAGCAGTACTTC,CASSDTGTGKKKWNEQYF
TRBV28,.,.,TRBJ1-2,TGTGCCAGCAGTGACGAGACAGGCTATGGCTACACCTTC,CASSDETGYGYTF
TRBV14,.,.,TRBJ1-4,TGTGCCAGCAGCCGACAGTCTACCCATGAAAAACTGTTTTTT,CASSRQSTHEKLFF
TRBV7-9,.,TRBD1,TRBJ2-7,TGTGCCAGCAGCAAGGGACAGGGGTATGAGCAGTACTTC,CASSKGQGYEQYF
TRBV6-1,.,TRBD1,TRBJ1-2,TGTGCCAGCAGCGGACAGGGTAGGGGGAACTATGGCTACACCTTC,CASSGQGRGNYGYTF
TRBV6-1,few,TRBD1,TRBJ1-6,TGTGCCAGCAGCCCGGGACAGGGGTTTTCACCCCTCCACTTT,CASSPGQGFSPLHF
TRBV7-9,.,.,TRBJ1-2,TGTGCCAGCAGCTTCCGACAGGCATCTGACTATGGCTACACCTTC,CASSFRQASDYGYTF